The source of this T cell receptor beta chain is a study of cytomegalovirus exposure and HLA in healthy donors. Findings and limits, study-wide: In an earlier analysis, in 620 or so donors, most V segments appeared productive either ~87% or ~30% of the time. Sequencing likely produced, as an artifact, a cluster of highly shared sequence variants. As was reported, the classifier diagnosed cytomegalovirus status with high specificity and sensitivity.

A word on this clone: Its specificity is not known.

Researchers ran the PCR with 60 Vbeta and 13 Jbeta primers. Per the authors' pipeline: Unique TCR beta chains totaled some 88 million in a later count, with approximately 11 million of them shared. The assay was immunoSEQ multiplex PCR, and TCRdb's table has in-frame clones only and misses some. Clone size and V and J calls were adopted from that table, with D and trimming inferred from the DNA. The sample lists 150,000 or so clones, over 75% occurring once. Germline loops: CDR1 GTSNPN, CDR2 SVGIG (reference sequence). The CDR3 length is 13 residues. The TCR sequence derives from a middle-aged woman in good health and CMV-seropositive. The sequencing sample was made of PBMCs. V usage is TRBV30 and J usage is TRBJ2-3; TRBD2 matches 7 bases. In DNA form, the CDR3 reads TGTGCTTTGGGGGGGAGGGGCACAGATACGCAGTATTTT. It is translated as CALGGRGTDTQYF.